This entry lists 17 T cell receptor beta chains sequenced from one sample in a study of T cell responses to AZD1222 COVID-19 vaccine. The method was immunoSEQ multiplex PCR; TCRdb's version includes in-frame clones alone and lacks a portion of them. The sample records about 130,000 clones, 85% to 95% being singletons. The sequencing here drew on peripheral blood, taken 28 days after the second AZD1222 dose. These receptors were collected from an adult who received the AZD1222 COVID-19 vaccine.

J is TRBJ1-6 and V is TRBV9; tentatively, D is TRBD1 (5 bases). This CDR3 has 14 residues. V dropped 3 bases and J dropped 7 bases, with 11 bases sitting between them. Per the germline V gene, CDR1 is SGDLS and CDR2 is YYNGEE. The CDR3 DNA is TGTGCCAGCAGCGCCTCGGGGCAAAATTCACCCCTCCACTTT. Amino acids: CASSASGQNSPLHF.

CDR3 amino acids: CASRLRDSTYEQYF. DNA of the CDR3: TGTGCCAGCAGGTTAAGGGACAGTACCTACGAGCAGTACTTC. The V gene is TRBV2, the J gene TRBJ2-7, with 7 bases fitting TRBD1. The CDR3 runs 14 residues. V was clipped by 6 bases and J by 2 bases; unmatched bases: 7. CDR1 and CDR2 from the germline V gene are SNHLY and FYNNEI. Supplemented by reference TRBV2 and TRBJ2-7, the full variable domain reads EPEVTQTPSHQVTQMGQEVILRCVPISNHLYFYWYRQILGQKVEFLVSFYNNEISEKSEIFDDQFSVERPDGSNFTLKIRSTKLEDSAMYFCASRLRDSTYEQYFGPGTRLTVT.

This clone came up once. The chain carries TRBV10-3 and TRBJ2-3; 10 positions agree with TRBD2. This CDR3 is built from 15 residues. Germline V gene data show CDR1 as ENHRY and CDR2 as SYGVKD. The V segment lost 4 bases and the J segment 5 bases; nucleotides outside the gene matches: 6. This CDR3 reads CAISAQRGGRDTQYF. The CDR3 coding sequence is TGTGCCATCAGTGCCCAGCGGGGGGGCCGAGATACGCAGTATTTT.

The rearrangement uses TRBV6-4 and TRBJ2-1; D is undetermined. Germline CDR1 MRHNA, CDR2 SNTAGT. The CDR3 extends over 12 amino acids. V was cut by 11 bases and J by 1 base, with 9 bases left in between. As DNA, the CDR3 is TGTGCCCGTTGGGGTTCCTACAATGAGCAGTTCTTC. This translates into CARWGSYNEQFF.

This clone was seen a few times. The chain recombines TRBV7-2 with TRBJ1-5; D remains unclear. Trimming took off 3 bases at V and 1 base at J, with 4 bases between the two ends. Germline V gives CDR1 SGHTA, CDR2 FQGNSA. The CDR3 totals 13 residues. The CDR3 DNA is TGTGCCAGCAGCTTGGACAGCAATCAGCCCCAGCATTTT. Amino acid sequence: CASSLDSNQPQHF.

In this sample, this clone turned up once. The V gene is TRBV28, the J gene TRBJ1-4, with D possibly matching TRBD1 (5 bases). Per the germline V gene, CDR1 is MDHEN and CDR2 is SYDVKM. Between the trimmed V and J ends, which lost 4 bases and 8 bases, there was a span of 14 bases. The CDR3 sequence is 14 residues long. CDR3 nucleotide sequence: TGTGCCAGCAGTTCCGCTGCGGGGGGGGAAAAACTGTTTTTT. Its protein product is CASSSAAGGEKLFF.

The chain uses TRBV5-1 and TRBJ1-6; 8 bases are a match to TRBD1. Germline V lookup: CDR1 SGHRS, CDR2 YFSETQ. Losses at the gene ends were 2 bases for V and 0 bases for J; bases not matched to a gene: 1. CDR3 size: 16 residues. CDR3: CASSLTGGSYNSPLHF. CDR3 bases: TGCGCCAGCAGCTTAACAGGGGGCTCCTATAATTCACCCCTCCACTTT.

This clone was counted once. This rearrangement joins TRBV5-1 to TRBJ2-3, with TRBD1 identical over 7 bases. Germline CDR1 reads SGHRS; CDR2 reads YFSETQ. V lost 4 bases to trimming and J lost 0 bases; unmatched junction nucleotides: 8. This CDR3 is 16 amino acids long. The CDR3 here is CASSRGGQTSTDTQYF. For the CDR3, the DNA is TGCGCCAGCAGCCGAGGGGGCCAGACTAGCACAGATACGCAGTATTTT.

The V call is TRBV23-1, the J call TRBJ2-5; 7 nucleotides line up with TRBD1. TRBV23-1 is classed as an ORF, of uncertain function. The CDR3 loop spans 15 amino acids. V shed 2 bases and J 5 bases; nucleotides not matched to a gene: 8. CDR3 sequence: CASSQPDRASETQYF. Here the CDR3 DNA reads TGCGCCAGCAGTCAACCAGACAGGGCAAGTGAGACCCAGTACTTC.

This clone has just one count. The chain employs TRBV5-1 and TRBJ2-1, with TRBD2 identical over 11 bases. CDR1 and CDR2 from the germline V gene are SGHRS and YFSETQ. This CDR3 is built from 15 residues. Germline trimming cut 0 bases from V and 6 bases from J; bases unmatched to any gene: 2. The CDR3 sequence is CASSLALAGGNEQFF. For the CDR3, the DNA is TGCGCCAGCAGCTTGGCCCTAGCGGGGGGCAATGAGCAGTTCTTC.

The J gene is TRBJ1-2, the V gene TRBV5-6, with a possible D match to TRBD1 (5 bases). V gave up 5 bases and J gave up 7 bases, with 15 bases separating them. The CDR3 totals 13 residues. Germline lookup yields CDR1 SGHDT and CDR2 YYEEEE. The CDR3 spells CASRGRQFPGYTF. Here the CDR3 DNA reads TGTGCCAGCAGGGGACGCCAATTTCCTGGCTACACCTTC.

The V gene is TRBV20-1, the J gene TRBJ1-5; D remains ambiguous. V was cut by 3 bases and J by 4 bases, with 7 bases left in between. The CDR3 totals 12 residues. Germline V gives CDR1 DFQATT, CDR2 SNEGSKA (reference sequence). The CDR3 nucleotides read TGCAGTGCTAGTCACAGAAATCAGCCCCAGCATTTT. This sequence encodes CSASHRNQPQHF.

Only one count was recorded for this clone. The V call is TRBV28, the J call TRBJ2-7; TRBD2 might be the D (5 bases). Germline CDR1 MDHEN, CDR2 SYDVKM. This CDR3 has 13 residues. The ends were cut back, 6 bases at V and 3 bases at J, with 12 bases in the middle. The CDR3 is CASRRGSSYEQYF. CDR3 DNA sequence: TGTGCCAGCAGGCGAGGGAGTAGCTACGAGCAGTACTTC. The full variable domain, its missing parts supplied by reference TRBV28 and TRBJ2-7, is DVKVTQSSRYLVKRTGEKVFLECVQDMDHENMFWYRQDPGLGLRLIYFSYDVKMKEKGDIPEGYSVSREKKERFSLILESASTNQTSMYLCASRRGSSYEQYFGPGTRLTVT.

Here the CDR3 reads CASSVGGQGEQFF. The CDR3, as DNA: TGTGCCAGCAGCGTTGGCGGACAGGGAGAGCAGTTCTTC. This chain connects TRBV5-6 to TRBJ2-1; 8 nucleotides line up with TRBD1. V lost 4 bases and J lost 10; bases outside the gene matches: 7. Germline V lookup: CDR1 SGHDT, CDR2 YYEEEE. The CDR3 has 13 residues.

This clone was seen once. This sequence joins TRBV28 and TRBJ1-1; D unclear. The V end was cut by 2 bases, the J end by 0 bases, with 34 bases between. The germline CDR1 and CDR2 sequences are MDHEN and SYDVKM. CDR3 size: 23 residues. CDR3 amino acids: CASSLQEWEDCPHGWCMNTEAFF. The CDR3 region has the DNA TGTGCCAGCAGTTTACAGGAATGGGAGGACTGCCCCCATGGGTGGTGCATGAACACTGAAGCTTTCTTT.

The chain links TRBV19 to TRBJ2-3; D gene uncertain. Germline values: CDR1 LNHDA, CDR2 SQIVND (reference sequence). The CDR3 covers 15 residues. V lost 1 base, J lost 2 bases, and 10 bases lay in between. The CDR3 sequence: CASSIGPIYTDTQYF. DNA of the CDR3: TGTGCCAGTAGTATAGGGCCCATTTACACAGATACGCAGTATTTT. Variable domain in full (rest from reference TRBV19 and TRBJ2-3): DGGITQSPKYLFRKEGQNVTLSCEQNLNHDAMYWYRQDPGQGLRLIYYSQIVNDFQKGDIAEGYSVSREKKESFPLTVTSAQKNPTAFYLCASSIGPIYTDTQYFGPGTRLTVL.

The chain links TRBV9 to TRBJ2-1, with 14 bases matching TRBD2. Germline V lookup: CDR1 SGDLS, CDR2 YYNGEE. The ends lost 3 bases at V and 7 bases at J; junction bases unmatched: 3. CDR3 length: 15 amino acids. The CDR3 loop is CASSGGLAGGNEQFF. Written as DNA, the CDR3 is TGTGCCAGCAGCGGAGGACTAGCGGGGGGAAATGAGCAGTTCTTC. The variable domain in full, completed from reference TRBV9 and TRBJ2-1, reads DSGVTQTPKHLITATGQRVTLRCSPRSGDLSVYWYQQSLDQGLQFLIQYYNGEERAKGNILERFSAQQFPDLHSELNLSSLELGDSALYFCASSGGLAGGNEQFFGPGTRLTVL.